The rows below give T cell receptor beta chains drawn from one sample of a study of blood T cell repertoires in COVID-19. Clones were sequenced by immunoSEQ multiplex PCR, and TCRdb holds only the in-frame ones, with some missing. This table has 450,000 or so clones, 85% to 90% appearing once. The sequenced sample was peripheral blood. The receptor source for this set is a man aged 18 to 30 with COVID-19, enrolled during active disease. CDR3s include the opening cysteine and the closing phenylalanine or tryptophan. The D gene is left open where the match is weak. Only some rows state a clone size, as once, few, many or a class for expanded clones.

CASSPTGYEQFF TGTGCCAGCAGCCCCACAGGGTATGAGCAGTTCTTC TRBV6-5 NA NA TRBJ2-1
CASSLEPSGVYEQYF TGCGCCAGCAGCTTGGAGCCGAGCGGGGTCTACGAGCAGTACTTC TRBV5-1 NA TRBD2 TRBJ2-7
CAWSVRSYGYTF TGTGCCTGGAGTGTGAGGTCCTATGGCTACACCTTC TRBV30 NA NA TRBJ1-2
CASTRHVEETQYF TGTGCCAGCACCAGACATGTTGAAGAGACCCAGTACTTC TRBV12-3/TRBV12-4 NA NA TRBJ2-5
CASSMGHYSNQPQHF TGTGCCAGTAGTATGGGACACTATAGCAATCAGCCCCAGCATTTT TRBV19 NA NA TRBJ1-5
CASKAGLQPQHF TGTGCCAGCAAAGCAGGGCTTCAGCCCCAGCATTTT TRBV28 NA NA TRBJ1-5
CASSEEQGLEKLFF TGTGCCAGCAGTGAAGAACAGGGGCTCGAAAAACTGTTTTTT TRBV2 NA TRBD1 TRBJ1-4
CASSPGRETQYF TGTGCCAGCTCACCGGGGAGGGAGACCCAGTACTTC TRBV18 NA NA TRBJ2-5
CASSLDHSGGDYNEQFF TGTGCCAGTAGTCTTGACCATAGCGGGGGGGACTACAATGAGCAGTTCTTC TRBV19 NA TRBD2 TRBJ2-1
CASSGVIQETQYF TGTGCCAGCAGTGGCGTTATCCAAGAGACCCAGTACTTC TRBV2 NA NA TRBJ2-5
CASSYGQGGPDTQYF TGTGCCAGCAGTTACGGTCAGGGTGGCCCAGATACGCAGTATTTT TRBV6-5 NA NA TRBJ2-3
CASSLRGDTNYGYTF TGTGCCAGCAGCCTCCGAGGGGACACCAACTATGGCTACACCTTC TRBV9 NA NA TRBJ1-2
CASSADRDGNTIYF TGTGCCAGCAGTGCGGACAGGGATGGAAACACCATATATTTT TRBV27 NA TRBD1 TRBJ1-3
CASSKTAGLVTDTQYF TGTGCCAGTAGTAAGACTGCGGGTCTCGTCACAGATACGCAGTATTTT TRBV19 once NA TRBJ2-3
CATSSLTGPLYMNTEAFF TGTGCCACCAGCAGTTTGACAGGGCCCTTATACATGAACACTGAAGCTTTCTTT TRBV15 NA TRBD1 TRBJ1-1
CASMEGPGQAAGELFF TGTGCCAGCATGGAGGGTCCCGGACAGGCGGCCGGGGAGCTGTTTTTT TRBV27 NA NA TRBJ2-2
CASSPLTGTYNEQFF TGTGCCAGCTCACCTTTGACAGGCACCTACAATGAGCAGTTCTTC TRBV18 NA NA TRBJ2-1
CASSSTSGVAYEQYF TGTGCCAGCAGTTCCACTAGCGGGGTGGCCTACGAGCAGTACTTC TRBV27 few TRBD2 TRBJ2-7
CASSPGTDANYGYTF TGTGCCAGCTCACCCGGGACAGACGCTAACTATGGCTACACCTTC TRBV18 NA TRBD1 TRBJ1-2
CSVKERPSSYNEQFF TGCAGCGTGAAGGAGCGGCCGAGCTCCTACAATGAGCAGTTCTTC TRBV29-1 NA NA TRBJ2-1
CASLAANYGYTF TGTGCCAGTTTAGCAGCTAACTATGGCTACACCTTC TRBV19 NA NA TRBJ1-2
CASSPTTGAGEKLFF TGCGCCAGCAGCCCGACGACAGGGGCGGGCGAAAAACTGTTTTTT TRBV5-1 NA TRBD1 TRBJ1-4
CASSQGTSGGARETQYF TGTGCCAGCAGCCAAGGGACTAGCGGGGGGGCCCGGGAGACCCAGTACTTC TRBV3-1/TRBV3-2 NA TRBD2 TRBJ2-5
CASSYFGGSTDTQYF TGTGCCAGCAGTTACTTCGGCGGTTCCACAGATACGCAGTATTTT TRBV6-7 NA NA TRBJ2-3
CASSLIQGRRETQYF TGTGCCAGCAGCTTGATACAGGGTCGCCGAGAGACCCAGTACTTC TRBV11-2 NA NA TRBJ2-5
CASSVLAGGVDEQFF TGCGCCAGCAGTGTCCTAGCGGGGGGGGTCGATGAGCAGTTCTTC TRBV10-2 NA TRBD2 TRBJ2-1
CASSRPDISYEQYF TGTGCCAGCAGCCGGCCGGACATCTCCTACGAGCAGTACTTC TRBV6-2/TRBV6-3 NA NA TRBJ2-7
CASSLDRGQGNTIYF TGTGCCAGCAGTTTAGACAGGGGGCAGGGGAACACCATATATTTT TRBV27 NA TRBD1 TRBJ1-3
CASSQDQTGRTGELFF TGTGCCAGCAGCCAGGACCAGACAGGGCGCACCGGGGAGCTGTTTTTT TRBV4-2 NA TRBD1 TRBJ2-2
CASSYPGVAEAFF TGTGCCAGCAGTTATCCGGGGGTGGCTGAAGCTTTCTTT TRBV6-5 NA NA TRBJ1-1
CASSSSYGYTF TGTGCCAGCAGCTCATCCTATGGCTACACCTTC TRBV5-4 NA NA TRBJ1-2
CASSPQEQETQYF TGTGCCAGCAGTCCCCAGGAACAAGAGACCCAGTACTTC TRBV12-3/TRBV12-4 NA NA TRBJ2-5
CASSLTNTGELFF TGTGCCAGCAGCTTGACTAACACCGGGGAGCTGTTTTTT TRBV11-2 few NA TRBJ2-2
CASSQEGGGDGTDTQYF TGCGCCAGCAGCCAAGAGGGCGGGGGCGATGGCACAGATACGCAGTATTTT TRBV4-1 once NA TRBJ2-3
CASSALQGADTEAFF TGTGCCAGCAGCGCACTACAGGGCGCGGACACTGAAGCTTTCTTT TRBV9 NA NA TRBJ1-1
CASRTGAYGYTF TGTGCCAGCCGGACAGGGGCCTATGGCTACACCTTC TRBV19 NA TRBD1 TRBJ1-2